The next 32 T cell receptor beta chains were all read from a single sample in a study of Ad26.COV2.S vaccination and SARS-CoV-2 variants. Treatment here: roughly 19 received Ad26.COV2.S at low or high dose, single or two shots; roughly five received placebo; per-sample allocation not given. Specimen acquisition occurred on day 63 following the initial vaccine or placebo injection. Sequencing was performed with immunoSEQ multiplex PCR; in TCRdb, only in-frame clones are kept and a portion is missing. The data show fewer than 400,000 clones, with 75% to 90% seen just once and under 4% held by the top ten. The material sequenced was peripheral blood, taken in a trial of Ad26.COV2.S vaccine versus placebo. The receptors were gathered from a person between 18 and 60 years old who received the Ad26.COV2.S COVID-19 vaccine or a placebo.

The rearrangement links TRBV18 to TRBJ1-4, with a possible D match to TRBD1 (6 bases). Germline CDR1 is KGHSH and CDR2 is LQKENI. V was shortened by 6 bases and J by 0 bases, with 14 bases between the two germline ends. CDR3 length: 16 residues. Here the CDR3 reads CASSRGTLATNEKLFF. The DNA for the CDR3 is TGTGCCAGCTCGCGCGGGACACTTGCAACTAATGAAAAACTGTTTTTT.

V gene TRBV7-9 combines with J gene TRBJ1-5; unclear D gene. V lost 3 bases and J 2 bases, leaving 8 bases between the germline ends. The CDR3 totals 14 residues. Per germline, CDR1 SEHNR and CDR2 FQNEAQ (reference sequence). CDR3 loop: CASSLSFGNQPQHF. Here the CDR3 DNA reads TGTGCCAGCAGCTTGTCCTTTGGCAATCAGCCCCAGCATTTT. Based on the CDR3 plus reference TRBV7-9 and TRBJ1-5, the full variable domain is DTGVSQNPRHKITKRGQNVTFRCDPISEHNRLYWYRQTLGQGPEFLTYFQNEAQLEKSRLLSDRFSAERPKGSFSTLEIQRTEQGDSAMYLCASSLSFGNQPQHFGDGTRLSIL.

The rearrangement links TRBV11-2 to TRBJ1-2; D uncertain. Trimming cost V 0 bases and J 7 bases, with 15 bases left between them. This CDR3 is 15 amino acids long. Germline V CDR1 and CDR2: SGHAT, FQNNGV. In DNA form, the CDR3 reads TGTGCCAGCAGCTTAGATAGTGTAGGAGGGCCTGGCTACACCTTC. As protein: CASSLDSVGGPGYTF.

This clone was seen a single time. The chain carries TRBV7-8 and TRBJ1-4, with D unclear. The V end lost 1 base, the J end lost 4 bases, and 10 bases lay between the germline ends. This CDR3 contains 15 residues. From germline, CDR1 is SGHVS and CDR2 FQNEAQ. The CDR3 here is CASSLGGGNNEKLFF. CDR3 DNA sequence: TGTGCCAGCAGCTTAGGGGGAGGAAATAATGAAAAACTGTTTTTT.

The chain couples TRBV6-1 to TRBJ1-1; 7 bases are a match to TRBD1. V lost 3 bases, J lost 1 base, and 5 bases stayed unmatched. The CDR3 has 15 residues. Germline CDR1 and CDR2: MNHNS and SASEGT. CDR3 coding DNA: TGTGCCAGCAGTGACCCAGGGGGTCCGAACACTGAAGCTTTCTTT. Translated, it gives CASSDPGGPNTEAFF.

The chain carries TRBV18 and TRBJ2-5; 12 bases line up with TRBD1. Looked up from germline, CDR1 is KGHSH and CDR2 is LQKENI. With 0 bases clipped from V and 1 base from J, the junction kept 3 bases outside the gene matches. This CDR3 has 17 residues. CDR3 amino acids: CASSPPRDRGLQETQYF. The CDR3 nucleotides are TGTGCCAGCTCACCACCTCGGGACAGGGGGCTCCAAGAGACCCAGTACTTC.

The V call is TRBV30, the J call TRBJ2-7; D is unresolved. Germline assignment: CDR1 GTSNPN and CDR2 SVGIG (reference sequence). The ends were cut back, 1 base at V and 2 bases at J, with 3 bases in the middle. This CDR3 is built from 11 residues. The CDR3 DNA reads as TGTGCCTGGAGTGGGGCCTACGAGCAGTACTTC. As protein: CAWSGAYEQYF.

The count of this clone is one. This chain uses TRBV19 with TRBJ2-7; TRBD2 aligns across 8 bases. V lost 5 bases and J lost 2; bases outside the gene matches: 5. The CDR3 runs to 14 residues. Germline CDR1 is LNHDA and CDR2 is SQIVND (reference sequence). The CDR3 DNA sequence: TGTGCCAGTAGTCCGGGACTAGGCCCCTACGAGCAGTACTTC. It specifies CASSPGLGPYEQYF.

This rearrangement joins TRBV30 to TRBJ1-1; 9 bases match TRBD1. J gave up 4 bases and V 5 bases, and 8 bases lay outside the gene matches. Germline loops: CDR1 GTSNPN, CDR2 SVGIG (reference sequence). This CDR3 contains 14 residues. CDR3: CAWGRTGDGTEAFF. The CDR3 DNA is TGTGCCTGGGGGCGGACAGGGGATGGCACTGAAGCTTTCTTT.

The CDR3 here is CASSQSPDGLFGAFF. The CDR3, as DNA: TGCGCCAGCAGTCAATCGCCGGACGGGTTATTTGGAGCTTTCTTT. The rearrangement links TRBV23-1 to TRBJ1-1; the D is unclear. TRBV23-1 is identified as an open reading frame with a role that is uncertain. This CDR3 contains 15 residues. V was trimmed by 0 bases and J by 10 bases, leaving 18 bases between them.

The rearrangement uses TRBV6-5 and TRBJ1-3; D perhaps matches TRBD1 (5 bases). Germline CDR1 and CDR2: MNHEY and SVGAGI. V was clipped by 8 bases and J by 1 base, with 15 bases between them. This CDR3 is built from 15 residues. CDR3 in amino acids: CASLSVGGSGNTIYF. In nucleotides, the CDR3 is TGTGCCAGCCTTTCGGTTGGGGGGTCTGGAAACACCATATATTTT.

The chain employs TRBV5-1 and TRBJ2-3; TRBD1 aligns across 9 bases. Germline V lookup: CDR1 SGHRS, CDR2 YFSETQ. This CDR3 spans 14 amino acids. V lost 6 bases, J lost 4 bases, and 6 bases stayed unmatched. CDR3 loop: CASNEDRGPDTQYF. CDR3 nucleotide sequence: TGCGCCAGCAACGAGGACAGGGGTCCAGATACGCAGTATTTT.

The rearrangement links TRBV6-5 to TRBJ1-6, with D unclear. The CDR3 contains 16 residues. Trimming took 2 bases from V and 0 from J, leaving 8 bases between them. The germline CDR1 and CDR2 sequences are MNHEY and SVGAGI. The CDR3 loop reads CASSYQLSSYNSPLHF. CDR3 coding DNA: TGTGCCAGCAGTTACCAGTTGAGCTCCTATAATTCACCCCTCCACTTT.

J is TRBJ2-5 and V is TRBV28, with 9 bases fitting TRBD2. CDR1 is MDHEN and CDR2 is SYDVKM in the germline V gene. The length of the CDR3 is 15 residues. V gave up 7 bases and J gave up 4 bases; unmatched junction bases: 10. DNA of the CDR3: TGTGCCAGCAAAGGCGGGGGGGCCGAGGGAGAGACCCAGTACTTC. Translated, it gives CASKGGGAEGETQYF.

The chain carries TRBV11-3 and TRBJ2-3, with 9 bases matching TRBD1. Per germline, CDR1 SGHNT and CDR2 YENEEA. V shed 3 bases and J 6 bases; nucleotides not matched to a gene: 10. There are 16 residues in the CDR3. CDR3 coding DNA: TGTGCCAGCAGCTTGGGAATGACAGGGGGGACGGATACGCAGTATTTT. Translated, it gives CASSLGMTGGTDTQYF.

The rearrangement uses TRBV5-6 and TRBJ1-2, with D uncertain. The germline gives CDR1 SGHDT, CDR2 YYEEEE. The V and J ends lost 0 bases and 6 bases respectively, with 12 bases between them. The CDR3 is 14 residues long. The CDR3 DNA follows: TGTGCCAGCAGCTTGGTTAGATCGGGTAATGGCTACACCTTC. Amino acid sequence: CASSLVRSGNGYTF.

V and J are TRBV5-1 and TRBJ2-5; 7 nucleotides agree with TRBD2. Germline trimming cut 0 bases from V and 4 bases from J; bases unmatched to any gene: 12. Per germline, CDR1 SGHRS and CDR2 YFSETQ. The CDR3 consists of 17 residues. CDR3 nucleotides: TGCGCCAGCAGCTTGGCTATTGGCGGGGGATGGGCAGAGACCCAGTACTTC. Protein: CASSLAIGGGWAETQYF.

The chain is built from TRBV7-8 and TRBJ2-5; D remains ambiguous. Per germline, CDR1 SGHVS and CDR2 FQNEAQ. V was trimmed by 5 bases and J by 2 bases, leaving 12 bases between them. The CDR3 has 14 residues. The CDR3 DNA reads TGTGCCAGCAGCCCAAGACGGATTCAAGAGACCCAGTACTTC. Translating it yields CASSPRRIQETQYF.

The chain is built from TRBV6-2 or TRBV6-3 and TRBJ2-1; TRBD1 is a possible D gene (6 bases). CDR1 and CDR2 (germline): MNHEY, SVGEGT. CDR3 length: 19 amino acids. The V end was cut by 5 bases, the J end by 0 bases, with 23 bases between. The DNA of the CDR3 is TGTGCCAGCAGTGAGCTACCGGGACAAAGGTTTAGCTCCTACAATGAGCAGTTCTTC. Residues: CASSELPGQRFSSYNEQFF.

The chain carries TRBV6-7 and TRBJ1-1; D is possibly TRBD1 (6 bases). TRBV6-7 is identified as an open reading frame with a role that is uncertain. This CDR3 is built from 15 residues. The V gene lost 4 bases and the J gene lost 4 bases, with 16 bases spanning the gap. CDR3 protein: CASSSPKAGATEAFF. CDR3 nucleotides: TGTGCCAGCAGTTCACCCAAGGCAGGGGCCACTGAAGCTTTCTTT.

This clone was found once. This sequence joins TRBV19 and TRBJ1-5; weak D call: TRBD1 (6 bases). Per germline, CDR1 LNHDA and CDR2 SQIVND (reference sequence). This CDR3 has 15 residues. V lost 6 bases to trimming and J lost 5 bases, with 17 bases between them. CDR3 nucleotide sequence: TGTGCCAGTAGGCCCAGAACAGGGTACGATCAGCCCCAGCATTTT. As protein: CASRPRTGYDQPQHF.

The chain carries TRBV18 and TRBJ1-2; 10 nucleotides agree with TRBD1. This CDR3 comprises 17 residues. V was clipped by 3 bases and J by 2 bases; unmatched bases: 9. CDR1 and CDR2 (germline): KGHSH, LQKENI. The CDR3 bases are TGTGCCAGCTCACCCCTGGGACAGGGGTCAAAAAACTATGGCTACACCTTC. This translates into CASSPLGQGSKNYGYTF. Combining the CDR3 with reference TRBV18 and TRBJ1-2 gives the whole variable domain NAGVMQNPRHLVRRRGQEARLRCSPMKGHSHVYWYRQLPEEGLKFMVYLQKENIIDESGMPKERFSAEFPKEGPSILRIQQVVRGDSAAYFCASSPLGQGSKNYGYTFGSGTRLTVV.

The table lists this clone with many counts. The V gene is TRBV6-1, the J gene TRBJ1-6; D gene unclear. In germline, CDR1 is MNHNS, CDR2 SASEGT. The CDR3 is 16 residues long. V was shortened by 3 bases and J by 7 bases, with 16 bases between the two germline ends. CDR3 sequence (DNA): TGTGCCAGCAGTGACCTCGGGCCGGGAGAAAATTCACCCCTCCACTTT. This codes for CASSDLGPGENSPLHF.

The chain recombines TRBV5-6 with TRBJ2-2; no firm D call. The germline gives CDR1 SGHDT, CDR2 YYEEEE. V was shortened by 1 base and J by 5 bases, with 12 bases between the two germline ends. The CDR3 is 15 residues long. In nucleotides, the CDR3 is TGTGCCAGCAGCTTGATATTGGGGTGGACCGGGGAGCTGTTTTTT. Protein sequence: CASSLILGWTGELFF.

The gene calls are TRBV6-5 and TRBJ2-7; a weak D match, TRBD2 (5 bases). From germline, CDR1 is MNHEY and CDR2 SVGAGI. The V gene lost 8 bases and the J gene lost 5 bases, with 16 bases spanning the gap. The CDR3 contains 13 residues. This CDR3 is CASGLLESDEQYF. The CDR3 DNA sequence: TGTGCCAGCGGACTTCTAGAGAGCGACGAGCAGTACTTC.

V gene TRBV5-5 combines with J gene TRBJ2-1; 8 bases map to TRBD1. Germline lookup yields CDR1 SGHKS and CDR2 YYEKEE (reference sequence). The CDR3 has 16 amino acids. The ends lost 5 bases at V and 8 bases at J; junction bases unmatched: 15. The CDR3 nucleotides read TGTGCCAGCAGTCAGGACAGGGAGCAGGGTTGGTATGAGCAGTTCTTC. This encodes CASSQDREQGWYEQFF.

The J gene is TRBJ2-5, the V gene TRBV15; D is undetermined. Germline V gene sequence: CDR1 LNHNV, CDR2 YYDKDF (reference sequence). The length of the CDR3 is 14 residues. V shed 0 bases and J shed 2 bases, with 7 bases lying between them. CDR3 residues: CATSRDMAQETQYF. CDR3 sequence (DNA): TGTGCCACCAGCAGAGATATGGCACAAGAGACCCAGTACTTC.

V gene TRBV29-1 combines with J gene TRBJ2-2; TRBD1 aligns across 7 bases. Germline V gene lookup returns CDR1 SQVTM and CDR2 ANQGSEA. This CDR3 is 14 amino acids long. The ends lost 7 bases at V and 3 bases at J; junction bases unmatched: 8. The CDR3 nucleotides are TGCAGCGCATCCGGGACAGACTACACCGGGGAGCTGTTTTTT. This sequence encodes CSASGTDYTGELFF.

The chain recombines TRBV4-1 with TRBJ2-7; weak D call: TRBD1 (6 bases). CDR3 length: 15 amino acids. V was shortened by 3 bases and J by 6 bases, with 18 bases between the two germline ends. CDR1 is MGHRA and CDR2 is YSYEKL in the germline V gene. The chain's CDR3 is CASSQRRTEQSEQYF. The CDR3 DNA reads TGCGCCAGCAGCCAGAGAAGGACAGAGCAGAGCGAGCAGTACTTC.

The rearrangement links TRBV29-1 to TRBJ2-3; a weak D match, TRBD1 (6 bases). Germline loops: CDR1 SQVTM, CDR2 ANQGSEA. The CDR3 is 14 residues long. Deletions cut 6 bases from V and 3 bases from J, with 16 bases between. CDR3 bases: TGCAGCGTCCCACAGGGCATAGGGACAGATACGCAGTATTTT. It translates to CSVPQGIGTDTQYF.

The V call is TRBV29-1, the J call TRBJ1-5; 7 bases agree with TRBD1. V trimming: 6 bases; J trimming: 0 bases; junction bases outside the gene matches: 5. CDR3 length: 14 amino acids. Germline V gives CDR1 SQVTM, CDR2 ANQGSEA. The CDR3 coding sequence is TGCAGCGTGAGGGCAGGGGGTAGCAATCAGCCCCAGCATTTT. Translation: CSVRAGGSNQPQHF.

The chain uses TRBV6-2 or TRBV6-3 and TRBJ1-5; D is unclear. Germline V gene sequence: CDR1 MNHEY, CDR2 SVGEGT. The V end was cut by 6 bases, the J end by 1 base, with 19 bases between. The CDR3 totals 17 residues. Written as DNA, the CDR3 is TGTGCCAGCAGCACCGCCGGACGCGGGCGCAGCAATCAGCCCCAGCATTTT. This gives the protein CASSTAGRGRSNQPQHF.